Given below is one T cell receptor (beta chain) in context. Trimming left V 4 bases short and J 1 base short, with 10 bases between. Germline values: CDR1 SEHNR, CDR2 FQNEAQ (reference sequence). The CDR3 loop spans 14 amino acids. Sequencing used immunoSEQ multiplex PCR; TCRdb keeps in-frame clones, though not all of them. The profile shows some 79,000 clones, around 91% of them singletons. These data are taken from a study of control samples from healthy donors and cancer patients. This chain uses TRBV7-9 with TRBJ1-1, with D unresolved. Material for sequencing was blood. This TCR was recovered from a man in his fifties or sixties in good health. The CDR3 sequence: CASSWVAPNTEAFF. CDR3 coding DNA: TGTGCCAGCAGCTGGGTAGCCCCGAACACTGAAGCTTTCTTT.